These T cell receptor beta chains were read from a single sample in a study of blood T cell repertoires in COVID-19. The assay was immunoSEQ multiplex PCR, and TCRdb's table has in-frame clones only and misses some. Counted here are roughly 150,000 clones, 84% occurring once; the ten biggest clones make up approximately 18%. Sequenced input: peripheral blood. These receptors were taken from a woman older than 75 with acute or convalescent COVID-19. Each CDR3 is given with its conserved first and last residue. D genes are given only for firm matches.

D gene	V gene	J gene	CDR3 protein	CDR3 DNA
-	TRBV29-1	TRBJ1-3	CSVDTGNTIYF	TGCAGCGTGGACACCGGAAACACCATATATTTT
-	TRBV11-1	TRBJ2-2	CASSLNGNTGELFF	TGTGCCAGCAGCTTAAACGGTAACACCGGGGAGCTGTTTTTT
TRBD2	TRBV28	TRBJ2-7	CASSLAGVSYEQYF	TGTGCCAGCAGCCTAGCGGGAGTAAGTTACGAGCAGTACTTC
TRBD1	TRBV6-5	TRBJ2-2	CASNPQGATGELFF	TGTGCCAGCAACCCACAGGGGGCAACCGGGGAGCTGTTTTTT
-	TRBV6-5	TRBJ1-6	CASSYSRSSYNSPLHF	TGTGCCAGCAGTTACTCCCGGAGCTCCTATAATTCACCCCTCCACTTT
-	TRBV25-1	TRBJ2-7	CASSGLALDEQYF	TGTGCCAGCAGTGGTCTAGCGTTAGATGAGCAGTACTTC
-	TRBV30	TRBJ2-7	CAWSTRVSYEQYF	TGTGCCTGGAGTACCAGGGTCTCCTACGAGCAGTACTTC
-	TRBV12-3/TRBV12-4	TRBJ2-2	CASSLRGTGELFF	TGTGCCAGCAGCCTCCGGGGAACCGGGGAGCTGTTTTTT
-	TRBV4-1	TRBJ2-3	CASSLRTAATDTQYF	TGCGCCAGCAGCCTCAGGACAGCGGCCACAGATACGCAGTATTTT
TRBD1	TRBV28	TRBJ1-4	CASLSTGGDKEKLFF	TGTGCCAGCCTTTCGACAGGGGGCGATAAGGAAAAACTGTTTTTT
TRBD2	TRBV19	TRBJ2-1	CARLDGGWDVEEQFF	TGTGCCAGATTGGACGGGGGGTGGGATGTAGAAGAGCAGTTCTTC
-	TRBV2	TRBJ2-5	CASNPTRKETQYF	TGTGCCAGCAACCCTACTAGGAAAGAGACCCAGTACTTC
-	TRBV28	TRBJ2-1	CASSRPAEKYNEQFF	TGTGCCAGCAGTAGGCCAGCGGAAAAATACAATGAGCAGTTCTTC
-	TRBV4-1	TRBJ2-6	CASSTPGNQAPGANVLTF	TGCGCCAGCAGCACCCCCGGGAACCAGGCACCTGGGGCCAACGTCCTGACTTTC
-	TRBV5-5	TRBJ2-7	CASSLRGRSYEQYF	TGTGCCAGCAGCTTGAGGGGCAGGTCCTACGAGCAGTACTTC
-	TRBV28	TRBJ1-2	CASSPGVSSYGYTF	TGTGCCAGCAGCCCGGGGGTATCAAGCTATGGCTACACCTTC
TRBD2	TRBV7-6	TRBJ2-7	CASSSLIAGGSEQYF	TGTGCCAGCAGCTCATTAATAGCGGGGGGCTCCGAGCAGTACTTC
TRBD1	TRBV6-5	TRBJ2-7	CAGVSQGAPYEQYF	TGTGCCGGCGTCTCACAGGGGGCCCCCTACGAGCAGTACTTC
TRBD2	TRBV5-1	TRBJ2-7	CASGFSGSPSYEQYF	TGCGCCAGCGGCTTCAGCGGGAGCCCATCCTACGAGCAGTACTTC